This is a list of T cell receptor beta chains from one sample in a study of blood T cell repertoires in COVID-19. Repertoires were generated with immunoSEQ multiplex PCR, while TCRdb's copy carries only in-frame clones and drops some. The profile covers tens of thousands of clones, with 79% appearing a single time and less than 30% taken by the ten largest. The sequenced sample was peripheral blood. These receptors came from a man aged 60-69 years with active or convalescent COVID-19. CDR3s include the opening cysteine and the closing phenylalanine or tryptophan. D genes are given only for firm matches. A clone size is listed for some rows: how often the clone was seen (once, few, many), or a class if it is expanded.

CASTPGGLAKNIQYF,TGTGCCAGCACACCGGGGGGGCTGGCCAAAAACATTCAGTACTTC,TRBJ2-4,TRBD2,NA,TRBV6-5
CASSPGEDRGRQPQHF,TGTGCCAGCAGCCCCGGAGAGGACAGGGGCCGGCAGCCCCAGCATTTT,TRBJ1-5,TRBD1,NA,TRBV9
CATSDWGQEATETQYF,TGTGCCACCAGTGATTGGGGACAGGAGGCGACGGAGACCCAGTACTTC,TRBJ2-5,TRBD1,NA,TRBV24-1
CASSLGQGGRAQHF,TGTGCCAGCTCACTCGGACAGGGGGGGAGGGCCCAGCATTTT,TRBJ1-5,TRBD1,NA,TRBV18
CASSLRLAGETQYF,TGTGCCAGCAGTTTGCGCCTAGCGGGGGAGACCCAGTACTTC,TRBJ2-5,TRBD2,NA,TRBV27
CASSSSGGETQYF,TGTGCCAGCAGCTCTAGCGGGGGGGAGACCCAGTACTTC,TRBJ2-5,TRBD2,NA,TRBV7-9
CASGQYEQYF,TGTGCCAGCGGCCAGTACGAGCAGTACTTC,TRBJ2-7,NA,NA,TRBV7-2
CASLRTIRGETQYF,TGTGCCAGCTTAAGAACCATTCGAGGGGAGACCCAGTACTTC,TRBJ2-5,NA,NA,TRBV18
CASRPHHRWTQYF,TGCGCCAGCAGACCGCACCACCGGTGGACCCAGTACTTC,TRBJ2-5,NA,NA,TRBV10-1
CASSYGDKTYEQYF,TGTGCCAGCAGTTACGGGGACAAGACCTACGAGCAGTACTTC,TRBJ2-7,NA,many,TRBV6-5
CASISGQRHMNTEAFF,TGTGCCAGCATCTCAGGACAGCGCCACATGAACACTGAAGCTTTCTTT,TRBJ1-1,NA,NA,TRBV6-6
CASSLVLAGVPNEQFF,TGTGCCAGCAGCTTAGTTCTAGCGGGGGTCCCTAATGAGCAGTTCTTC,TRBJ2-1,TRBD2,NA,TRBV11-2
CASSIRQGGRTEAFF,TGTGCCAGTAGTATTAGACAGGGCGGTCGGACTGAAGCTTTCTTT,TRBJ1-1,TRBD1,NA,TRBV19
CASSPVLAGITDTQYF,TGTGCCAGCAGCCCGGTACTAGCGGGGATCACAGATACGCAGTATTTT,TRBJ2-3,TRBD2,NA,TRBV9
CASSSGTGTYNEQFF,TGTGCCAGCAGCTCCGGGACAGGGACCTACAATGAGCAGTTCTTC,TRBJ2-1,TRBD1,NA,TRBV7-8
CAWKVTIGANVLTF,TGTGCCTGGAAAGTTACTATTGGGGCCAACGTCCTGACTTTC,TRBJ2-6,NA,once,TRBV30
CAWTGPGQGKNTIYF,TGTGCCTGGACCGGACCGGGACAGGGGAAGAACACCATATATTTT,TRBJ1-3,TRBD1,few,TRBV30
CASSLSIPNVLTF,TGTGCCAGTAGTTTGAGCATTCCCAACGTCCTGACTTTC,TRBJ2-6,NA,NA,TRBV19
CASSSSRAGNTIYF,TGTGCCAGCAGTTCCAGCCGGGCTGGAAACACCATATATTTT,TRBJ1-3,NA,NA,TRBV28
CASSLEQGWEPQHF,TGTGCCAGCAGCTTAGAGCAGGGGTGGGAGCCCCAGCATTTT,TRBJ1-5,NA,NA,TRBV7-2
CASSRSGGNTEAFF,TGTGCCAGCAGCCGATCAGGGGGGAACACTGAAGCTTTCTTT,TRBJ1-1,TRBD1,NA,TRBV7-6
CASSGPLGETQYF,TGTGCCAGCTCCGGTCCACTAGGGGAGACCCAGTACTTC,TRBJ2-5,NA,NA,TRBV6-5
CSVESLGGSYEQYF,TGCAGCGTTGAAAGTCTAGGGGGCTCATACGAGCAGTACTTC,TRBJ2-7,TRBD1,once,TRBV29-1
CASSPLGQRGEAFF,TGTGCCAGCAGCCCCCTGGGACAGAGGGGGGAAGCTTTCTTT,TRBJ1-1,TRBD1,NA,TRBV3-1/TRBV3-2